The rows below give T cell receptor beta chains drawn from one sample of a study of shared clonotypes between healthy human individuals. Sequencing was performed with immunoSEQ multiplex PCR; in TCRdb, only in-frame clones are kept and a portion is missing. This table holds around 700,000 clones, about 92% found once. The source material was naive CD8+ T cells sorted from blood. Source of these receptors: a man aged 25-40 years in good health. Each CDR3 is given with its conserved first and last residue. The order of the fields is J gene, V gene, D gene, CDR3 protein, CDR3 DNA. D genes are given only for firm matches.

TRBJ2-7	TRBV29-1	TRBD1	CSVEGAGTGDYEQYF	TGCAGCGTTGAAGGGGCCGGGACAGGGGACTACGAGCAGTACTTC
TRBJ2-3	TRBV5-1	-	CASSLVVGTGTDTQYF	TGCGCCAGCAGCTTGGTAGTGGGTACAGGCACAGATACGCAGTATTTT
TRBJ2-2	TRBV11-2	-	CASSFWVRGTSAGELFF	TGTGCCAGCAGCTTCTGGGTTCGGGGGACATCCGCCGGGGAGCTGTTTTTT
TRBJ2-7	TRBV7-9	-	CASSKGTSLSYEQYF	TGTGCCAGCAGCAAGGGGACTTCCCTCTCCTACGAGCAGTACTTC
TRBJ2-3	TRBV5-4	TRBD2	CASSQRREGLTDTQYF	TGTGCCAGCAGCCAACGGCGGGAGGGCCTCACAGATACGCAGTATTTT
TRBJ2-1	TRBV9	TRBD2	CASTLTGTTNNEQFF	TGTGCCAGCACCCTTACCGGGACTACTAACAATGAGCAGTTCTTC
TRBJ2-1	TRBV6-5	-	CASSYSPVSSYNEQFF	TGTGCCAGCAGTTACTCACCAGTAAGCTCCTACAATGAGCAGTTCTTC
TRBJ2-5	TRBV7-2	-	CASSPWGTAKETQYF	TGTGCCAGCAGCCCGTGGGGGACGGCTAAAGAGACCCAGTACTTC
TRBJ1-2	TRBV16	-	CASSQDAVVRTYGYTF	TGTGCCAGCAGCCAGGACGCGGTCGTTAGAACCTATGGCTACACCTTC
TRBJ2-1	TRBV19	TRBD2	CASRDSGLAGGPAPYNEQFF	TGTGCCAGTAGAGACTCGGGACTAGCGGGAGGGCCGGCCCCCTACAATGAGCAGTTCTTC
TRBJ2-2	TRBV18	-	CASSPADRNTGELFF	TGTGCCAGCTCACCCGCGGACAGAAACACCGGGGAGCTGTTTTTT
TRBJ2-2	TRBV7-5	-	CVRSAMPSGSPYTGELFF	TGTGTCAGAAGCGCCATGCCTAGCGGGAGTCCCTACACCGGGGAGCTGTTTTTT
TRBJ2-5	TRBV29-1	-	CSVEETRTAQETQYF	TGCAGCGTTGAAGAAACCCGAACAGCCCAAGAGACCCAGTACTTC
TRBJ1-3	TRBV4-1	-	CASSPSRVNTIYF	TGCGCCAGCAGCCCCTCCAGGGTGAACACCATATATTTT
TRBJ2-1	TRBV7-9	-	CASSYKTRSPDNEQFF	TGTGCCAGCAGCTACAAGACGCGGAGCCCAGACAATGAGCAGTTCTTC
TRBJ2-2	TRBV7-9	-	CASAGGAGELFF	TGTGCCTCCGCAGGGGGGGCCGGGGAGCTGTTTTTT
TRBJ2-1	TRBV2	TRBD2	CASKPLASGGYNEQFF	TGTGCCAGCAAACCTCTCGCTAGCGGGGGATACAATGAGCAGTTCTTC
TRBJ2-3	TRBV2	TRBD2	CASRELAGGITDTQYF	TGTGCCAGCAGGGAACTAGCGGGAGGGATCACAGATACGCAGTATTTT
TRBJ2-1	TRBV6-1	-	CASSEDYPTYNEQFF	TGTGCCAGCAGTGAAGACTATCCCACTTACAATGAGCAGTTCTTC
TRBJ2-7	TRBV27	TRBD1	CASSLTPGQGFYEQYF	TGTGCCAGCAGTTTAACGCCGGGACAGGGCTTTTACGAGCAGTACTTC
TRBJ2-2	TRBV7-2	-	CASSYDPGTGELFF	TGTGCCAGCAGCTACGACCCGGGGACCGGGGAGCTGTTTTTT